This T cell receptor (beta chain) was profiled in a study of cytomegalovirus exposure and HLA in healthy donors (TCRdb year 2017). Concerning the study at large: An earlier analysis of some 500 of the donors reported 250 to 350 Gb of sequence data and 117 million unique TCR beta sequences from about 200 million T cells. Across approximately 400 genotyped donors of the cohort, an average of roughly 250,000 unique TCR beta nucleotide sequences per donor were sequenced, and roughly a sixth of those sequences were non-productive. In an earlier analysis of 587 of the donors, high-throughput TCR beta sequencing was used to judge whether each TCR beta V gene segment behaved as functional or pseudogenic. High-throughput TCR immunosequencing, statistical association of individual TCRs with disease status, and machine learning were combined to predict cytomegalovirus infection status. The number of donors typed differed by locus, with roughly 620-640 for A, B, C, DRB1 and DQB1, around 560 for DQA1, 600 to 610 for DPA1, and 472 for DPB1. Because of strong linkage in the cohort, roughly 5 DR-DQ haplotypes were treated as single units for association and clustering. In a later analysis, previously published TCR beta repertoires from 666 donors were re-analyzed and high-resolution HLA genotyping was added so that TCR occurrence patterns could be studied. Among the approximately 400 genotyped donors, 75% to 90% belonged to the genetic ancestry cluster associated with self-reported Caucasian donors. All discovery cohort repertoires had been generated on a single sequencing platform. In a later genetic analysis, genome-wide SNP genotypes for about 55% of the roughly 670 donors were used, and that subset was treated as a discovery cohort. Rather than drawing on any new phenotypic data, the later analysis identified candidate immune exposures from TCR beta sequences and the way those sequences occurred across donors. Besides the first cohort of 666 subjects, a separate validation cohort made up of 120 or so different subjects was used. Using immunosequencing, the study profiled T cell repertoires from around 670 subjects and related those repertoires to cytomegalovirus serostatus. The study aimed to test whether signatures of past pathogen exposure could be identified by cataloging public T cell receptors. HLA typing included class I and class II loci at four-digit resolution. Donor age, sex, ethnicity and CMV serostatus were compiled together with the repertoire data. Roughly 300 gigabases of sequencing data and approximately 85 million unique TCR sequences were included in an early release covering over 600 HLA-typed donors. The full study reports these points: In vitro tests confirmed that a few of the cytomegalovirus-associated TCR beta chains recognize cytomegalovirus antigens. For the cohort, immune exposure information was limited to CMV serostatus. The 87-base-pair reads could not distinguish some IMGT-functional V segments, including TRBV6-2 and TRBV6-3, so those segments were excluded. The authors suggested that the approach could potentially be extended to other disease states and immunological phenotypes. Correlated functional status among segregating V segments might reflect linkage disequilibrium, but an unknown experimental factor could not be ruled out. Because counts were too low, under 20 rarely observed V segments, including chromosome 9 orphons, were left out of the earlier analysis of 587 of the donors. In a later analysis, TCR association rates were found to vary across HLA loci, with the most associated TCRs seen for DRB1 alleles and the fewest for HLA-C alleles. While some public TCRs were present in many individuals, most TCR sequences turned up only very rarely across donors. In a later analysis, more than 15,000 TCR beta sequences were associated with specific HLA alleles at a false discovery rate of 0.05. An association between a missense DCLRE1C variant and V-gene and J-gene trimming of TCR beta chains was found in a later genetic analysis and replicated in an independent cohort. Because HLA typing was unavailable for some donors at each locus, only the typed subset was used in association tests. Cytomegalovirus status was reported to be diagnosed by the classifier with high specificity and sensitivity in both the original and validation cohorts. Only TCR beta chains were sequenced in this cohort, and the absence of alpha or paired-chain data limited detectable features. Strong co-occurrence of HLA alleles, especially DR and DQ, made assigning TCR associations to individual alleles difficult. In a later analysis, most CMV-associated TCR beta chains were found to appear HLA-restricted, with HLA associations seemingly driven largely by CMV exposure. In a later analysis, several top co-occurrence clusters were reported to appear linked to parvovirus B19, influenza, CMV and Epstein-Barr virus. A cluster of highly shared sequence variants was judged likely to be a technical artifact of the sequencing pipeline. A later genetic analysis reported fewer N-insertions in productive TCRs among donors in an Asian-associated ancestry cluster than the roughly 700-donor mean. A total of fewer than 200 TCR beta chains were listed by the study as associated with cytomegalovirus. Presence/absence analyses assumed roughly uniform sequencing depth across donors, an assumption that may not hold. A further reported finding was that TCR beta sequences accurately predicted the HLA-A and HLA-B alleles for most subjects in the first cohort. In a later analysis, HLA-associated TCR beta chains were found to be more clonally expanded and to have lower generation probabilities than equally common non-associated chains. Broadly in line with IMGT annotations, most TCR beta V segments showed up in productive rearrangements about 87% or about 30% of the time in an earlier analysis of approximately 600 of the donors.

The cohort comprised under 700 healthy bone marrow donors. At the time of sampling, all cohort members were nominally healthy, though unrecorded immune exposures were likely present. The donor was CMV seropositive and was included in the group of 250 to 300 seropositive cohort members. Every donor gave a peripheral blood sample, and the peripheral blood mononuclear cells from that sample were used for TCR beta sequencing. Genomic DNA extraction from the blood cell samples was performed with the Qiagen DNeasy Blood Extraction Kit. Spanning cysteine to phenylalanine, the CDR3 consists of 15 amino acids. The sequence is cut down to CDR3 DNA, 45 bases in frame from base 1. V gives up 1 base and J gives up 3 bases, and the segment between their germline ends measures 9 bases. Based on the germline V gene (reference sequence), the CDR1 and CDR2 sequences are SEHNR and FQNEAQ. This clone showed up just once. It lacks a known antigen. No base qualities exist here, and no much larger clone lies one base off it.

Receptor amplification or capture employed the immunoSEQ multiplex PCR assay. For the multiplex PCR, a mixture combining 60 forward primers for TCR Vbeta segments and 13 reverse primers for TCR Jbeta segments was used. A multiplex PCR assay on genomic DNA amplified the CDR3 region of rearranged TCR beta genes. Amplified TCR beta libraries were sequenced as 87-base-pair reads on the Illumina HiSeq System. As for how the authors treated the data: A later analysis tallied around 87 million unique TCR beta chains across the 700 or so repertoires, and some 12 million of those chains were shared by two or more donors. Raw reads were error-corrected and collapsed into unique sequences with a nearest-neighbor algorithm that merged closely related sequences to remove PCR and sequencing errors. CDR3 sequences were aligned to IMGT reference sequences to assign V, D and J gene segments. For a sequence to be retained, at least a six-nucleotide match to both a V gene segment and a J gene segment was required. A rearrangement counted as productive if the CDR3 had no stop codons and remained in frame with V and J, and every other rearrangement counted as non-productive. CDR3 was defined according to IMGT convention as the region running from the second conserved V-encoded cysteine to the conserved J-encoded phenylalanine. The earlier analysis of about 610 of the donors excluded sequences that lacked an unambiguous match to a single V gene segment. An earlier analysis of 587 of the donors classified V segments as functional when productive rearrangements were above 56.7% and as segregating when the standard deviation between donors was above 5%. A statistical classification framework was developed to diagnose cytomegalovirus status using the catalog of TCR beta chain sequences. In a later analysis, V and J genes were assigned by comparing TCR nucleotide sequences against IMGT/GENE-DB human TR gene sequences. The TCRdist pipeline was used in a later analysis to assign CDR3 sequences and most-parsimonious VDJ recombination scenarios. In a later analysis, each TCR beta chain was defined by its CDR3 amino acid sequence together with its V-gene family, and reads lacking a unique V-gene family were excluded. In a later analysis, around 650 highly shared, low-generation-probability nucleotide sequences were removed to address suspected cross-contamination and a sequencing artifact. For each public chain, a later analysis derived a clonal expansion index from normalized ranks of inferred template counts within each repertoire. Generation probabilities in a later analysis came from a VDJ recombination model fitted to out-of-frame rearrangements, and those results were checked against IGoR. In a later analysis, TCR-TCR, TCR-HLA and TCR-CMV co-occurrence was scored with hypergeometric tests, and a repertoire-size bias correction was applied to TCR pairs. To estimate false discovery rates, a later analysis permuted the HLA or CMV assignments 20 times. In a later analysis, co-occurring TCRs were grouped with DBSCAN, and TCRdist sequence similarity was added when clustering was performed within HLA-allele-positive subsets. Co-occurrence clustering excluded repertoires with fewer than 30,000 or more than 120,000 public chains, plus five with anomalous nucleotide sharing. TCRdb's version of the immuneACCESS table is confined to in-frame rearrangements and falls short of the full clone set. An unresolved V gene accounts for under half of the shortfall where checked; the remainder is of unknown origin. That table gives V, J and clone size, and the DNA gave D and trimming. This sample is represented by some 210,000 clones; around 83% of them were singletons. Together, the top ten hold roughly 10% of the sample.

Specimen: PBMCs. The TCR originated in a woman in her 50s in good health and CMV-seropositive. This chain joins TRBV7-9 to TRBJ2-2, with the D gene uncertain. In nucleotide form, the sequence is TGTGCCAGCAGCTTAGGCCACCTAGACACCGGGGAGCTGTTTTTT. The encoded protein is CASSLGHLDTGELFF.